The rows below give T cell receptor beta chains drawn from one sample of a study of blood T cell repertoires in COVID-19. Here immunoSEQ multiplex PCR was the method, and the copy in TCRdb shows in-frame clones only, minus some. The data show about 96,000 clones, roughly 80% seen once. Sequenced sample: peripheral blood. Receptors originate from a woman aged 60-75 years with acute or convalescent COVID-19. Both conserved end residues are part of each CDR3. D genes are given only for firm matches. Size is omitted from some rows. Given values are once, few, many or a class for expanded clones.

>TRBJ1-2|TRBV19|-|-
TGTGCCAGTACCCTGTCAAATAGTGGAGGCTATGGCTACACCTTC
CASTLSNSGGYGYTF
>TRBJ1-2|TRBV6-5|TRBD1|-
TGTGCCAGCACTTCTCAGGGGGCCGTTGGTGGCTACACCTTC
CASTSQGAVGGYTF
>TRBJ1-4|TRBV30|-|-
TGTGCCTGGAGTGTACATGTCGGCGGTGAAAAACTGTTTTTT
CAWSVHVGGEKLFF
>TRBJ1-2|TRBV3-1/TRBV3-2|-|-
TGTGCCAGCAGCCAAGACGGTCACCGTGGCTACACCTTC
CASSQDGHRGYTF
>TRBJ1-6|TRBV15|TRBD1|-
TGTGCCACCAGCTTTCGCGGGACAGCCTGGGGTTCACCCCTCCACTTT
CATSFRGTAWGSPLHF
>TRBJ2-3|TRBV15|-|once
TGTGCCACCAGCAGAGGAGGGGGGGACCACAGCACAGATACGCAGTATTTT
CATSRGGGDHSTDTQYF
>TRBJ1-1|TRBV24-1|-|-
TGTGCCACCAGTGATCGGGACACTGAAGCTTTCTTT
CATSDRDTEAFF
>TRBJ2-2|TRBV4-1|TRBD1|once
TGCGCCAGCAGCCGTTCAGGGACAGGGGTCGACACCGGGGAGCTGTTTTTT
CASSRSGTGVDTGELFF
>TRBJ2-7|TRBV6-2/TRBV6-3|-|once
TGTGCCAGCAGTTTGTCTGGACGGCAGGGCGAGCAGTACTTC
CASSLSGRQGEQYF
>TRBJ2-2|TRBV5-1|TRBD2|-
TGCGCCAGCAGCCTGGGGACTACCGCAGGGACCGGGGAGCTGTTTTTT
CASSLGTTAGTGELFF